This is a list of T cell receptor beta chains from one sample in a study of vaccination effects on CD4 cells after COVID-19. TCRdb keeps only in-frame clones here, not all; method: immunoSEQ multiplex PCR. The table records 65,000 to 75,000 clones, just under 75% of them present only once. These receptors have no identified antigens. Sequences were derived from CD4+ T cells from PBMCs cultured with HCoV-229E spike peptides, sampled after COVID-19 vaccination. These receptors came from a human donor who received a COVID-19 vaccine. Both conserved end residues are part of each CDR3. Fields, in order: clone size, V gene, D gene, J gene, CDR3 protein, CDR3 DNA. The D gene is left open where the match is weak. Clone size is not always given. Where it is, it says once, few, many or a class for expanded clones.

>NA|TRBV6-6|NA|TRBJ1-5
CASIGDTNQPQHF
TGTGCCAGCATCGGGGACACCAACCAGCCCCAGCATTTT
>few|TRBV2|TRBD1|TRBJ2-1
CASNNRGQGRWNEQFF
TGTGCCAGCAACAACCGGGGACAGGGGAGGTGGAATGAGCAGTTCTTC
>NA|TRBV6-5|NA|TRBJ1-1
CASSYSRGGTEAFF
TGTGCCAGCAGTTACTCTAGGGGGGGCACTGAAGCTTTCTTT
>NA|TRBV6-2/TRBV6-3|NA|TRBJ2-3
CASSRPRSTDTQYF
TGTGCCAGCAGTCGGCCGAGAAGCACAGATACGCAGTATTTT
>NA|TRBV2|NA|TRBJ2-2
CASSGDSGTGELFF
TGTGCCAGCAGTGGGGATTCAGGCACCGGGGAGCTGTTTTTT
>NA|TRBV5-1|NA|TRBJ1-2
CASSLENTRHGYTF
TGCGCCAGCAGCTTGGAAAACACTCGTCATGGCTACACCTTC
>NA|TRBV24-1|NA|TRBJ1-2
CATSEGAHYGYTF
TGTGCCACCAGTGAAGGGGCGCACTATGGCTACACCTTC
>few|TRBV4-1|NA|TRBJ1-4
CASSATTNEKLFF
TGCGCCAGCAGCGCGACAACTAATGAAAAACTGTTTTTT
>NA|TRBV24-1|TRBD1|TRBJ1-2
CATSDAGTGYGYTF
TGTGCCACCAGTGATGCCGGGACAGGGTATGGCTACACCTTC
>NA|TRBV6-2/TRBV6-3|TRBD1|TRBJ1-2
CASSYGGQGALNYGYTF
TGTGCCAGCAGTTACGGGGGACAGGGGGCGCTGAACTATGGCTACACCTTC
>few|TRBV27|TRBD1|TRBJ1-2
CASSLSTGGYGYTF
TGTGCCAGCAGTTTATCGACAGGGGGCTATGGCTACACCTTC
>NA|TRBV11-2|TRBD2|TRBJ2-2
CASIRGLAGANTGELFF
TGTGCCAGCATCAGGGGACTAGCGGGGGCGAACACCGGGGAGCTGTTTTTT
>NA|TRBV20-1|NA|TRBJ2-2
CSASRQTGELFF
TGCAGTGCTAGTCGACAGACCGGGGAGCTGTTTTTT
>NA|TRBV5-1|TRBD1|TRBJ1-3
CASSWGYTGGSGNTIYF
TGCGCCAGCAGCTGGGGATACACAGGGGGCTCTGGAAACACCATATATTTT
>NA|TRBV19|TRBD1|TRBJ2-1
CASRRTGFRGNEQFF
TGTGCCAGTAGGAGGACAGGGTTTAGGGGCAATGAGCAGTTCTTC
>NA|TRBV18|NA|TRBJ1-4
CASSPGIREKLFF
TGTGCCAGCTCACCGGGCATCCGAGAAAAACTGTTTTTT
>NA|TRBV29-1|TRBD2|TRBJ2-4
CSVGGTPIGNIQYF
TGCAGCGTGGGGGGGACTCCCATCGGAAACATTCAGTACTTC
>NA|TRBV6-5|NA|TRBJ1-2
CASREGFNNGYTF
TGTGCCAGCCGGGAGGGGTTTAATAATGGCTACACCTTC
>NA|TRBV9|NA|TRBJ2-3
CASSLSSGAGSSTDTQYF
TGTGCCAGCAGCCTTAGTTCTGGTGCGGGTTCTAGCACAGATACGCAGTATTTT
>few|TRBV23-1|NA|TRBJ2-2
CATSGGSSNTGELFF
TGCGCCACCTCCGGCGGTTCATCGAACACCGGGGAGCTGTTTTTT
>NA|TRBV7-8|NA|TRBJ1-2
CASSLGTNYGYTF
TGTGCCAGCAGCTTAGGCACCAACTATGGCTACACCTTC
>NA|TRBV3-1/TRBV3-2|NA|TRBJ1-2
CASSRALGDGYTF
TGTGCCAGCAGCCGAGCGCTAGGGGATGGCTACACCTTC
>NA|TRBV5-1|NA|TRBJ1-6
CASSLSRGLGNSPLHF
TGCGCCAGCAGCTTGTCTAGGGGTCTAGGGAATTCACCCCTCCACTTT
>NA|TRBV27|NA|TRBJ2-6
CASSLRHLGSSGANVLTF
TGTGCCAGCAGTCTCCGACACTTGGGTAGCTCTGGGGCCAACGTCCTGACTTTC
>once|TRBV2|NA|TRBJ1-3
CASSESVTTIYF
TGTGCCAGCAGTGAATCGGTAACCACCATATATTTT
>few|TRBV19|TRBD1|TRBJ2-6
CASQGQSGTGVGANVLTF
TGTGCCAGCCAAGGACAGTCGGGGACAGGGGTTGGGGCCAACGTCCTGACTTTC
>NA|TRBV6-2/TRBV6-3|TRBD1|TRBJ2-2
CASSYSQGADGELFF
TGTGCCAGCAGTTACTCCCAGGGGGCTGACGGGGAGCTGTTTTTT
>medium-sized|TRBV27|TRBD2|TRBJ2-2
CASSLSWGGRGGELFF
TGTGCCAGCAGTTTATCTTGGGGAGGGAGGGGCGGGGAGCTGTTTTTT
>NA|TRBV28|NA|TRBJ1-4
CASRAPDNEKLFF
TGTGCCAGCAGGGCTCCGGATAATGAAAAACTGTTTTTT
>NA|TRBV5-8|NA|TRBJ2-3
CASPVWPDTSTDTQYF
TGTGCCAGCCCCGTGTGGCCAGACACAAGCACAGATACGCAGTATTTT
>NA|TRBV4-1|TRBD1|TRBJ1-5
CASSQGKGQGALHSNQPQHF
TGCGCCAGCAGCCAAGGGAAGGGACAGGGGGCCCTACATAGCAATCAGCCCCAGCATTTT
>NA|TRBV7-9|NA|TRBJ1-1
CASSSPGRGTEAFF
TGTGCCAGCAGCTCCCCGGGACGGGGGACTGAAGCTTTCTTT